This T cell receptor beta chain was captured in a study of healthy donors' naive CD4 and CD8 T cells. Overall study context: Donors came from three age groups: 20-25, 40-50 and 60-70 years. Study-wide points: CDR3 charge plus V and J genes appeared to account for about 13% of CD4/CD8 variance. Positive CDR3 charge linked to CD4+ cells, negative to CD8+ cells.

Comment on this clonotype: Its antigen is currently unknown.

The V segment lost 4 bases and the J segment 8 bases; nucleotides outside the gene matches: 3. The CDR3 consists of 11 residues. CDR1 and CDR2 from the germline V gene are SQVTM and ANQGSEA. TCR libraries were built from about 500 ng of total RNA by linear amplification. MiXCR was run by TCRdb on the reads, yielding one entry per CDR3 protein. The sample has around 200,000 distinct CDR3 sequences, about four fifths seen once; the top ten hold about 2.1%. This clonotype was obtained from a pool of human donors in good health; the sample pools cells from several healthy donors. Sequenced sample: naive CD4+ and CD8+ T cells sorted from blood, pooled from several donors. The chain recombines TRBV29-1 with TRBJ1-2; 8 bases are a match to TRBD1. CDR3 amino acids: CSVVGQGGYTF. DNA for the CDR3: TGCAGCGTTGTCGGACAGGGAGGCTACACCTTC.